This TCR beta chain was identified in a study of shared clonotypes between healthy human individuals. Trimming stripped 5 bases from V and 0 bases from J, with 11 bases between. The germline gives CDR1 SGHTA, CDR2 FQGNSA. The CDR3 totals 14 residues. Cells designated naive CD8 were CD45RO-negative and were positively selected for CCR7, with terminally differentiated effector memory CD45RA+ cells excluded. Sequenced by immunoSEQ multiplex PCR; TCRdb stores in-frame clones only, minus some. The sample holds around 1.9 million clones; under 95% are singletons and the top ten take under 2%. The source material was naive CD8+ T cells from PBMCs. This chain connects TRBV7-2 to TRBJ2-7; D is undetermined. This clonotype was obtained from a man between 18 and 35 years old in good health. Some clones in this sample may be carry-over from other donors' samples. The CDR3 region is CASSETGPSYEQYF. CDR3 nucleotides: TGTGCCAGCAGCGAAACCGGGCCCTCCTACGAGCAGTACTTC.